In its sample, the clone carrying this T cell receptor (beta chain) was seen a few times. Antigen specificity is unknown. Assay: immunoSEQ multiplex PCR; the TCRdb copy retains only in-frame clones and omits some. The sample yields around 450,000 clones, about 91% seen once. The data are from a study of Ad26.COV2.S vaccination and SARS-CoV-2 variants. Points from the study as a whole: Recipients given vaccine exceeded placebo recipients in spike-specific TCR breadth.

The CDR3 spans 15 residues. Germline V CDR1 and CDR2: LGHNA, YNFKEQ. With 0 bases clipped from V and 4 bases from J, the junction kept 3 bases outside the gene matches. The treatment here: approximately 18 received Ad26.COV2.S at low or high dose, single or two shots; several received placebo; per-sample allocation not given. All samples were drawn on day 63, counting from the first vaccine or placebo injection. It was an adult aged 18-55 years in Boston who was the donor. V gene TRBV4-2 combines with J gene TRBJ2-7; the match to TRBD2 covers 10 bases. The sequenced sample was peripheral blood, obtained in a trial of Ad26.COV2.S vaccine versus placebo. This TCR was sampled from a person aged 18-65 years who received the Ad26.COV2.S COVID-19 vaccine or a placebo. DNA for the CDR3: TGTGCCAGCAGCCAAGAACTAGCGGGAATTTACGAGCAGTACGTC. Translation gives CASSQELAGIYEQYV.